This TCR beta chain was identified during a study of T-cell reconstitution after alpha-beta-depleted transplantation in children. Preparation of the TCRbeta library was carried out with unique molecular identifiers. MiXCR, applied by TCRdb to the PCR reads, yields one record per CDR3 protein. The profile shows hundreds of thousands of distinct CDR3 sequences, roughly a quarter of them singletons. The source is a female patient aged 2-15 years who had a stem cell transplant for congenital amegakaryocytic thrombocytopenia, so the T cells may come from the graft donor. The specimen comprised PBMCs, mostly from graft donor cells, sampled 360 days after TCRalphabeta/CD19-depleted stem cell transplant.

CDR3 in DNA: TGTGCCAGCAGCCAAGATCTGCAGACAGGGGTCACAGATACGCAGTATTTT. Its protein is CASSQDLQTGVTDTQYF. This chain uses TRBV3-1 with TRBJ2-3, with 8 bases aligning to TRBD1. V gave up 0 bases and J gave up 2 bases; unmatched junction bases: 7. In germline, CDR1 is LGHDT, CDR2 YNNKEL (reference sequence). The length of the CDR3 is 17 residues.